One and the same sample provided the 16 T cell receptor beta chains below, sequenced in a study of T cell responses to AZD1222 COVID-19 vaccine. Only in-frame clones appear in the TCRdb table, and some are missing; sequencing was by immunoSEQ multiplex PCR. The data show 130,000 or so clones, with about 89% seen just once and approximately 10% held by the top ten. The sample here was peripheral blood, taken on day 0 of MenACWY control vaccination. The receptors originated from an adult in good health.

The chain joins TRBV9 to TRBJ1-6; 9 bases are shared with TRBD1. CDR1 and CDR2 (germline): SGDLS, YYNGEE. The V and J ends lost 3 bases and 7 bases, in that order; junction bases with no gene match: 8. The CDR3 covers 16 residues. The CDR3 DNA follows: TGTGCCAGCAGCGCCCAAACAGGGGGCGAAAATTCACCCCTCCACTTT. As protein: CASSAQTGGENSPLHF.

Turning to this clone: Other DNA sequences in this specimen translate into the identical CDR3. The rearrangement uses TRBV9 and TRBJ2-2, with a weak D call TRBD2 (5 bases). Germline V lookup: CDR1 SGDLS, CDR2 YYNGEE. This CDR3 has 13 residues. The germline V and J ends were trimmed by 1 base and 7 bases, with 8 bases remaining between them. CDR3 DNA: TGTGCCAGCAGCGTAAGAGAGGGCGGGGAGCTGTTTTTT. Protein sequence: CASSVREGGELFF.

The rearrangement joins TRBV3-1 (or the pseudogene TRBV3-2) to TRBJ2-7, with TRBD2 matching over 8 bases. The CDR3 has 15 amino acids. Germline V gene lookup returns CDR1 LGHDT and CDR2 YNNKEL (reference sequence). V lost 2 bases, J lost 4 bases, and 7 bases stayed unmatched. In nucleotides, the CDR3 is TGTGCCAGCAGCCAAACCGGGACTAGTAGATACGAGCAGTACTTC. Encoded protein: CASSQTGTSRYEQYF.

The DNA for the CDR3 is TGTGCCAGCAGCCTCGGACTAGCGGGACACAATGAGCAGTTCTTC. Its protein product is CASSLGLAGHNEQFF. V is TRBV6-4 and J is TRBJ2-1; TRBD2 aligns across 12 bases. This CDR3 has 15 amino acids. Germline CDR1 reads MRHNA; CDR2 reads SNTAGT. The trim removed 6 bases at V and 5 bases at J, leaving 5 bases unmatched.

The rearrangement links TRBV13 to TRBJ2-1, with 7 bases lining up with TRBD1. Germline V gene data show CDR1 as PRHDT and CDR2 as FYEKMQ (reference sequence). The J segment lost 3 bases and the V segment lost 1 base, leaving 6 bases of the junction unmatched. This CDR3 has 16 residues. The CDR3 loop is CASSLAGQSSYNEQFF. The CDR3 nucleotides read TGTGCCAGCAGCTTAGCGGGACAGTCGAGCTACAATGAGCAGTTCTTC.

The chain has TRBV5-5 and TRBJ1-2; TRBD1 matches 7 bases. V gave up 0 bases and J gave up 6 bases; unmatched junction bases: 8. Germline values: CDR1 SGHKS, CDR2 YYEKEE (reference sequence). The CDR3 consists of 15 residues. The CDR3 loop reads CASSLVPRGGDGYTF. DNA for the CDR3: TGTGCCAGCAGCTTGGTCCCAAGAGGGGGCGATGGCTACACCTTC. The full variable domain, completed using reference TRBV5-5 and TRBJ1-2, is DAGVTQSPTHLIKTRGQQVTLRCSPISGHKSVSWYQQVLGQGPQFIFQYYEKEERGRGNFPDRFSARQFPNYSSELNVNALLLGDSALYLCASSLVPRGGDGYTFGSGTRLTVV.

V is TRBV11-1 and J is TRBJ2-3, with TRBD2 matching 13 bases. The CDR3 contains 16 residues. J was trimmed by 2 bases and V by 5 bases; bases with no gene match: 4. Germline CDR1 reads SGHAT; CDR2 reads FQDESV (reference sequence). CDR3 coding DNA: TGTGCCAGCAGCGTGGGACTAGCGGGAATCACAGATACGCAGTATTTT. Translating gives CASSVGLAGITDTQYF.

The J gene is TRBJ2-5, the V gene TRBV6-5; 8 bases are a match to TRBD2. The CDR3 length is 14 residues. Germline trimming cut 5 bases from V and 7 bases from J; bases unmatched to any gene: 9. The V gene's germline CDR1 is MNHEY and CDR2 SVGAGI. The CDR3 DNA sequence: TGTGCCAGCAGTAAACCGGGACTAGGCGCGACCCAGTACTTC. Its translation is CASSKPGLGATQYF.

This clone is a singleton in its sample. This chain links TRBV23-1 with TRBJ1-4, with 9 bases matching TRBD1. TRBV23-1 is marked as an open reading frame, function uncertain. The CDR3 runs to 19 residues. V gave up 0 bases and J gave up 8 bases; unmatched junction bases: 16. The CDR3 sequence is CASSQSIVPGQGRGEKLFF. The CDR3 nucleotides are TGCGCCAGCAGTCAATCCATCGTCCCGGGACAGGGCCGAGGGGAAAAACTGTTTTTT.

The CDR3 loop is CASSYTDRGQYF. The CDR3 nucleotides are TGTGCCAGCAGTTATACCGACAGGGGGCAGTACTTC. The chain is built from TRBV2 and TRBJ2-7, with 8 bases aligning to TRBD1. Germline CDR1 and CDR2: SNHLY and FYNNEI. V was pared by 5 bases and J by 9 bases, with 6 bases of the junction left unmatched. This CDR3 comprises 12 residues.

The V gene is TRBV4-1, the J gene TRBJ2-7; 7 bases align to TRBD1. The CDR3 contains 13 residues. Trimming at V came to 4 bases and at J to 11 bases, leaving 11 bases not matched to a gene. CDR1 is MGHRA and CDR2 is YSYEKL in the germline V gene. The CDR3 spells CASSPPDRDVEYF. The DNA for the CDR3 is TGCGCCAGCAGCCCTCCCGACAGGGACGTTGAGTACTTC.

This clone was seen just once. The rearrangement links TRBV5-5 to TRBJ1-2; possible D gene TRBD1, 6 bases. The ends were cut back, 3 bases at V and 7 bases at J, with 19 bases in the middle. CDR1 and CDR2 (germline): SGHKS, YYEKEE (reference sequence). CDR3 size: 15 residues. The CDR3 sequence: CASSWGDTAPGGYTF. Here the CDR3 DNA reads TGTGCCAGCAGCTGGGGGGACACCGCGCCTGGTGGCTACACCTTC.

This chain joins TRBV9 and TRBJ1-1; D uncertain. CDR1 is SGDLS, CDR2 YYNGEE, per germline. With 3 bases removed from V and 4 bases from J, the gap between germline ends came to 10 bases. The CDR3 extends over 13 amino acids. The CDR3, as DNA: TGTGCCAGCAGCGCCGAGGCGGGCACTGAAGCTTTCTTT. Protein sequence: CASSAEAGTEAFF.

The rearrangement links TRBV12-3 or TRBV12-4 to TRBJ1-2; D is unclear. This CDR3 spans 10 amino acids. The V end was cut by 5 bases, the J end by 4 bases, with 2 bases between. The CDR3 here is CASSGYGYTF. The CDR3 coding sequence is TGTGCCAGCAGTGGCTATGGCTACACCTTC.

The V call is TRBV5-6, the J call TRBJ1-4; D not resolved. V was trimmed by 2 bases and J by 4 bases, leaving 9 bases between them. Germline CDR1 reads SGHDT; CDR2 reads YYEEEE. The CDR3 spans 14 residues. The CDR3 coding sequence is TGTGCCAGCAGCTTAGGGCGGAATAATGAAAAACTGTTTTTT. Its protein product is CASSLGRNNEKLFF.

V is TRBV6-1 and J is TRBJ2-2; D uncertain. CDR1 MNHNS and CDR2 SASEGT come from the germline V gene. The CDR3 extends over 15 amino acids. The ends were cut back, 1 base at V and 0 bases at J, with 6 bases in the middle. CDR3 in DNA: TGTGCCAGCAGTGAAGAACCTACGAACACCGGGGAGCTGTTTTTT. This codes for CASSEEPTNTGELFF.